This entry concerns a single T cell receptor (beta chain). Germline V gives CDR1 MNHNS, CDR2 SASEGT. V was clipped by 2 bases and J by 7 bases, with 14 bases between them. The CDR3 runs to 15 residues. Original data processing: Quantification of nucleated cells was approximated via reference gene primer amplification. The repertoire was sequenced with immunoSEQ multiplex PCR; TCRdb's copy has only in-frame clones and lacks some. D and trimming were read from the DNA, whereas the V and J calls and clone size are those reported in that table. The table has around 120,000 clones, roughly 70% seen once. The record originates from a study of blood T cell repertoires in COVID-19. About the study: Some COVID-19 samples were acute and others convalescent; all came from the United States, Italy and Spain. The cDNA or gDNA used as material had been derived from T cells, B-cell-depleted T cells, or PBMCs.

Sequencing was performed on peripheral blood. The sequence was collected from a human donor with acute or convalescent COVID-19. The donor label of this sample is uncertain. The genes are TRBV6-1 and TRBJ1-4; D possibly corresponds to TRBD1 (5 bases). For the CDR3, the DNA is TGTGCCAGCAGTGAACGGACAACACACATTGAAAAACTGTTTTTT. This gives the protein CASSERTTHIEKLFF.